This T cell receptor beta chain was found in a study of T cell responses to AZD1222 COVID-19 vaccine. The V end was cut by 5 bases, the J end by 5 bases, with 20 bases between. Looked up from germline, CDR1 is MDHEN and CDR2 is SYDVKM. This CDR3 region has 16 residues. TCRdb's table, derived via immunoSEQ multiplex PCR, lists solely in-frame clones and lacks some. The sample shows some 120,000 clones, about 86% of them seen only once. In regard to this clone: The antigen remains undetermined.

Whole-study findings and limits: The CD4 TCRs associated with vaccination extended across spike and predominated at 160-218 and 743-854. In all cases, repertoires were sampled only after the peak T cell response. In a largely white British group with more females than males, clonal diversity was possibly underestimated.

The sample was peripheral blood, taken on day 0 of AZD1222 vaccination. This clonotype was sampled from an adult in good health. The genes are TRBV28 and TRBJ2-3; D may be TRBD1 or TRBD2 (6 bases each). Here the CDR3 reads CASSPGTGGGKDTQYF. CDR3 DNA: TGTGCCAGCAGTCCAGGCACCGGAGGGGGGAAAGATACGCAGTATTTT.